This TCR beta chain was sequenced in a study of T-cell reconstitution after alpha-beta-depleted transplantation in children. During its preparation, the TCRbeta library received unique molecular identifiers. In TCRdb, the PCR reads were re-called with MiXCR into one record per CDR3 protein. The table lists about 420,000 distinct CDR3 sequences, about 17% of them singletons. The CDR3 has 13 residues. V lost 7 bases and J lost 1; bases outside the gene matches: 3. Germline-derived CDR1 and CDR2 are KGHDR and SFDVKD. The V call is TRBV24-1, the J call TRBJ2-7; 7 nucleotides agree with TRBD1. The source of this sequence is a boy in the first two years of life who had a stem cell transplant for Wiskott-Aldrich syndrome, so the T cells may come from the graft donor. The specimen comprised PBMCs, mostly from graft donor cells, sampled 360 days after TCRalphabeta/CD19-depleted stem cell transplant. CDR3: CATSRQGSYEQYF. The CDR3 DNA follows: TGTGCCACCAGCAGACAGGGTTCCTACGAGCAGTACTTC.